The sequence of this TCR beta chain was determined in a study of vaccination and CD4 T cells after COVID-19. The wider study: The convalescents, six males and four females, included two who were Hispanic. Median time from COVID diagnosis to post-COVID sampling was more than 95 days (35 to 161).

Cultured CD4+ T-cell DNA underwent Oncomine TCR Beta short-read sequencing. TCRdb processed the PCR reads anew with MiXCR; each CDR3 protein has one entry. This sample has about 20,000 distinct CDR3 sequences, with roughly three fifths found just once. Unmatched junction bases numbered 10, after V lost 2 bases and J lost 4 bases. The CDR3 has 16 residues. The germline gives CDR1 SGHNT, CDR2 YYREEE (reference sequence). The sample's treatment: approximately nine-day PBMC culture with coronavirus spike peptide pools or control peptides (ViraFEST assay). Negative selection yielded CD4+ T cells from day-10 cultures. With respect to this clonotype: Its target is not known.

Sequencing was done on a sample of CD4+ T cells from blood, cultured in vitro. V and J are TRBV5-4 and TRBJ2-5, with 8 bases fitting TRBD1. The source is a human donor who had recovered from COVID-19. Here the CDR3 reads CASSFTGQGGGETQYF. DNA of the CDR3: TGTGCCAGCAGCTTTACCGGACAGGGAGGTGGAGAGACCCAGTACTTC. The entire variable domain, with the rest obtained from reference TRBV5-4 and TRBJ2-5, is as follows: ETGVTQSPTHLIKTRGQQVTLRCSSQSGHNTVSWYQQALGQGPQFIFQYYREEENGRGNFPPRFSGLQFPNYSSELNVNALELDDSALYLCASSFTGQGGGETQYFGPGTRLLVL.